Listed here is a single TCR beta chain. What it recognizes is unknown. V was trimmed by 6 bases and J by 0 bases, leaving 11 bases between them. CDR3 length: 14 residues. Germline V gene lookup returns CDR1 MDHEN and CDR2 SYDVKM. The repertoire was sequenced with immunoSEQ multiplex PCR; TCRdb's copy has only in-frame clones and lacks some. The sample yields some 150,000 clones, approximately 89% seen once. The data stem from a study of T cell responses to AZD1222 COVID-19 vaccine. Findings and limits, study-wide: The study found Spike-specific TCR breadth and depth rose after two AZD1222 doses.

This sequence was found in an adult in good health. The rearrangement links TRBV28 to TRBJ1-1; a possible D gene is TRBD1 (5 bases). Source: peripheral blood, taken on day 0 of MenACWY control vaccination. The CDR3 bases are TGTGCCAGCAGCCTCCTGACAGTGAACACTGAAGCTTTCTTT. Its translation: CASSLLTVNTEAFF.